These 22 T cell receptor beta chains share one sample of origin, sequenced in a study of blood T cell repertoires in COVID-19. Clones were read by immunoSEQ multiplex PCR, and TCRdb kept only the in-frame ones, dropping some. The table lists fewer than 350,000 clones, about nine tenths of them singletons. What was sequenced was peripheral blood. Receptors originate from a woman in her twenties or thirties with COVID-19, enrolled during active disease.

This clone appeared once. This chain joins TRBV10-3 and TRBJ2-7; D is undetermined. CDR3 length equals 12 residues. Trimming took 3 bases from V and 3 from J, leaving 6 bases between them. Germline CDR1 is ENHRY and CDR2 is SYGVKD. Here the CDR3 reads CAISERLYEQYF. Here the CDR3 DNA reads TGTGCCATCAGTGAACGACTCTACGAGCAGTACTTC.

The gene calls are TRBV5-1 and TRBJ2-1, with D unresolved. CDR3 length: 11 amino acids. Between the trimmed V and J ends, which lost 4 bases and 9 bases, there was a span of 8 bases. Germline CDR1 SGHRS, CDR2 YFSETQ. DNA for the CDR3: TGCGCCAGCAGCACCGGTAGTGAGCAGTTCTTC. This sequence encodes CASSTGSEQFF.

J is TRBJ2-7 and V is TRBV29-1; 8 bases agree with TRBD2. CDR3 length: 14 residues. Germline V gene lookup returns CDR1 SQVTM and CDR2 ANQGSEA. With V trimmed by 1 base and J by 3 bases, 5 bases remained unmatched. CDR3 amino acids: CSVEVAGRYYEQYF. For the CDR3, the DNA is TGCAGCGTTGAAGTAGCGGGGAGATACTACGAGCAGTACTTC.

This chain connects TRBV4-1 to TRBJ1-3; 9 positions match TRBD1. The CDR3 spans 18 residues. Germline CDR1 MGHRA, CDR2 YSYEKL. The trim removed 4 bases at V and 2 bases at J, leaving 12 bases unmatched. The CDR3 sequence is CASSPGQGIRQPGNTIYF. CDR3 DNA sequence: TGCGCCAGCAGCCCGGGACAGGGCATTAGGCAGCCTGGAAACACCATATATTTT.

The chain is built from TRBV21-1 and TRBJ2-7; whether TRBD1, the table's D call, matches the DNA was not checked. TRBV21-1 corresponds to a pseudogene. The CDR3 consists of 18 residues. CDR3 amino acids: CASSKAGRYQTKYYEQYF. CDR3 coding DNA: TGTGCCAGCAGCAAAGCGGGCAGGTATCAGACAAAATACTACGAGCAGTACTTC.

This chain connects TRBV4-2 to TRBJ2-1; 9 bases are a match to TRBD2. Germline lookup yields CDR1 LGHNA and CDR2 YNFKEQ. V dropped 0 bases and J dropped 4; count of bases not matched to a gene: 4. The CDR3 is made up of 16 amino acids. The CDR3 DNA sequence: TGTGCCAGCAGCCAAGATGTGGCGGGGGGGTACAATGAGCAGTTCTTC. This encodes CASSQDVAGGYNEQFF.

The CDR3 reads CASSRDSGYQPQHF. In DNA form, the CDR3 reads TGTGCCAGTAGTAGAGACTCAGGGTATCAGCCCCAGCATTTT. The chain combines TRBV19 with TRBJ1-5, with D possibly TRBD1 on 5 matching bases. This CDR3 region has 14 residues. Trimming cost V 4 bases and J 5 bases, with 12 bases left between them. CDR1 and CDR2 (germline): LNHDA, SQIVND (reference sequence).

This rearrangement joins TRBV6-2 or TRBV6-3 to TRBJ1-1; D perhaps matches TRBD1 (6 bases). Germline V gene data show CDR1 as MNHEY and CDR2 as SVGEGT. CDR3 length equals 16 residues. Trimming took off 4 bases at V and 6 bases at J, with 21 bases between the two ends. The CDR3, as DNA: TGTGCCAGCAGTTCCAATTACAGGGCTGGGTCCGCTGAAGCTTTCTTT. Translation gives CASSSNYRAGSAEAFF.

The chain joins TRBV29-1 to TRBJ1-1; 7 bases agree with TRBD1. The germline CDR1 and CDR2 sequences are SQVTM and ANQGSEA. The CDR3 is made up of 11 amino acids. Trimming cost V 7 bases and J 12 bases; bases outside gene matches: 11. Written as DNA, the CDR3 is TGCAGCGGACTAGAACAGGGGAGTACTTTCTTT. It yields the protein CSGLEQGSTFF.

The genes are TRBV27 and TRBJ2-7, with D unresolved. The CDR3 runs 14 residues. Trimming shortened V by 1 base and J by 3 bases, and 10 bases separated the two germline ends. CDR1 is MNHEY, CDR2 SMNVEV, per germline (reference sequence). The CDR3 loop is CASSLLGHYYEQYF. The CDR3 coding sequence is TGTGCCAGCAGTTTATTAGGCCACTACTACGAGCAGTACTTC.

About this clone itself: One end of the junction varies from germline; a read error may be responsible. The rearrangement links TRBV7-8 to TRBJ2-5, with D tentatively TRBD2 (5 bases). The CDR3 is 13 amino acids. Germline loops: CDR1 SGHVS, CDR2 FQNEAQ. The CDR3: CASSRRGGLVSDF. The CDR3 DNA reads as TGTGCCAGCAGCCGCCGTGGCGGGCTAGTTAGTGACTTC. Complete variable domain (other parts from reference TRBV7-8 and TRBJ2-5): GAGVSQSPRYKVAKRGQDVALRCDPISGHVSLFWYQQALGQGPEFLTYFQNEAQLDKSGLPSDRFFAERPEGSVSTLKIQRTQQEDSAVYLCASSRRGGLVSDFGPGTRLLVL.

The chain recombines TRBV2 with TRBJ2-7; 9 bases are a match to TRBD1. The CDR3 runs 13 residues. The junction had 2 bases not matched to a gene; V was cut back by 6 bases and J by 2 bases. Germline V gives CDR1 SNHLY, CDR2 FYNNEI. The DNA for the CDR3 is TGTGCCAGCAGGGACAGGGGACCCTACGAGCAGTACTTC. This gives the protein CASRDRGPYEQYF.

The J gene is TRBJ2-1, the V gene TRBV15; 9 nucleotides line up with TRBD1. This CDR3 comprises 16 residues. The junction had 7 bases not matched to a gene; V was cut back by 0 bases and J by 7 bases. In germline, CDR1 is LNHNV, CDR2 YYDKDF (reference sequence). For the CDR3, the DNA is TGTGCCACCAGCAGAGATCCCCCCGGGACAGGGAATGAGCAGTTCTTC. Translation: CATSRDPPGTGNEQFF.

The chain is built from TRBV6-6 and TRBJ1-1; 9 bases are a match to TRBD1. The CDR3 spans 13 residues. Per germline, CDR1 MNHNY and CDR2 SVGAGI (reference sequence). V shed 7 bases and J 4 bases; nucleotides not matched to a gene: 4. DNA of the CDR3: TGTGCCAGCATCCTGACAGGGGGCACTGAAGCTTTCTTT. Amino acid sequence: CASILTGGTEAFF.

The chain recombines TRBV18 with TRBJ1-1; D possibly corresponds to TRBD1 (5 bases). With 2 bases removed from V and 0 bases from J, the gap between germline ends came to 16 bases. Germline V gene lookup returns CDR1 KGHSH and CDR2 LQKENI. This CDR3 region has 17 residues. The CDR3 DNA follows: TGTGCCAGCTCACCAAAGTCTTCGAGGACAATGAACACTGAAGCTTTCTTT. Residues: CASSPKSSRTMNTEAFF.

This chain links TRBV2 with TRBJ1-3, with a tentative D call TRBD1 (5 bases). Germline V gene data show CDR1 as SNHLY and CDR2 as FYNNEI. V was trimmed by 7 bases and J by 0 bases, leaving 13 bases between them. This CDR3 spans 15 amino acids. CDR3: CASTRDSSSGNTIYF. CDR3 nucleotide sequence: TGTGCCAGCACCCGGGACTCGAGCTCTGGAAACACCATATATTTT.

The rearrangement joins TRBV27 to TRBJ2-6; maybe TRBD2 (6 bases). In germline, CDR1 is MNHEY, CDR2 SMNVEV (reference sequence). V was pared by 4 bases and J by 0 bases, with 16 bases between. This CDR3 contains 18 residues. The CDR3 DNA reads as TGTGCCAGCAGTTCGCCTCTCCGGGGGTACTCTGGGGCCAACGTCCTGACTTTC. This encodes CASSSPLRGYSGANVLTF.

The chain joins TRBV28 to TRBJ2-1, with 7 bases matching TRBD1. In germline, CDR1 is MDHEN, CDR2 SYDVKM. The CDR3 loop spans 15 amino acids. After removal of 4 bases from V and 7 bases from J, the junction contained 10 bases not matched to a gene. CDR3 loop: CASSSLVGRGNEQFF. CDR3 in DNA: TGTGCCAGCAGTTCCTTAGTGGGCAGGGGGAATGAGCAGTTCTTC.

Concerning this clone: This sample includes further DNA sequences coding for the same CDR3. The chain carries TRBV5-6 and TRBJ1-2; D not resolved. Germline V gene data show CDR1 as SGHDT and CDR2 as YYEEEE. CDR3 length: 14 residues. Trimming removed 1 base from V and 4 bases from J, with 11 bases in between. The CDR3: CASSLSGSPYGYTF. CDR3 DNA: TGTGCCAGCAGCTTGTCGGGGAGCCCCTATGGCTACACCTTC.

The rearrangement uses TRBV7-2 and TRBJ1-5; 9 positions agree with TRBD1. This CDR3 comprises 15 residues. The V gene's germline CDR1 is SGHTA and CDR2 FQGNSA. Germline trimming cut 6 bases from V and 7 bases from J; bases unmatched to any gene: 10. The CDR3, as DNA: TGTGCCAGCAGTGCCGACAGGGGGAATGGACAGCCCCAGCATTTT. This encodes CASSADRGNGQPQHF. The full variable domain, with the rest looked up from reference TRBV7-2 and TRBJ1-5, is GAGVSQSPSNKVTEKGKDVELRCDPISGHTALYWYRQSLGQGLEFLIYFQGNSAPDKSGLPSDRFSAERTGGSVSTLTIQRTQQEDSAVYLCASSADRGNGQPQHFGDGTRLSIL.

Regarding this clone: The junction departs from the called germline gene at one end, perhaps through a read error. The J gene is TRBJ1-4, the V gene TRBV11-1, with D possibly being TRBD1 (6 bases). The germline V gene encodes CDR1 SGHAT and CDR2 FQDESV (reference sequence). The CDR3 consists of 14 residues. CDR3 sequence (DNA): TGTGCCAGCAGCTCCCGGGACACTAGTGAAAAACTGTTTTTT. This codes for CASSSRDTSEKLFF.

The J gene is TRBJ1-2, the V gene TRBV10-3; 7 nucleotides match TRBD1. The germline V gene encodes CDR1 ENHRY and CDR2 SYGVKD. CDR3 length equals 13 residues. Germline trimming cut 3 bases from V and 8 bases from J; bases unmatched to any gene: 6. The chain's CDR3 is CAISEIGGQGYTF. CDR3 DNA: TGTGCCATCAGTGAAATTGGGGGACAGGGCTACACCTTC.